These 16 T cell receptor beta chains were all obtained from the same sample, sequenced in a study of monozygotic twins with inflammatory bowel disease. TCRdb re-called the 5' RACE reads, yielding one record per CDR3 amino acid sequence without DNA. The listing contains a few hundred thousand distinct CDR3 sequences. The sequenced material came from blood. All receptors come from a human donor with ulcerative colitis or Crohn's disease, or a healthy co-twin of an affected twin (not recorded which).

This CDR3 reads CASSLHSGIAKNIQYF. The chain recombines TRBV5-8 with TRBJ2-4. This CDR3 contains 16 residues. The germline gives CDR1 SGHTS, CDR2 YDEGEE.

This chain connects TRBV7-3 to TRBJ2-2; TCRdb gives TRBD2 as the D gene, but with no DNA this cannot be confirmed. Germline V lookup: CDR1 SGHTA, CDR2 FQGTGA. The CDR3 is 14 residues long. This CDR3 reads CASSLAEGTGELFF.

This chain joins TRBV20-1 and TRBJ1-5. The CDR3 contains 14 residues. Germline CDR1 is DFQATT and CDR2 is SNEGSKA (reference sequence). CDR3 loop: CSARVYSPSQPQHF.

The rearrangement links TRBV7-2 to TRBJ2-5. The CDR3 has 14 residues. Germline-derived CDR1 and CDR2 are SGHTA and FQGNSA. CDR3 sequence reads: CASSLGSSQETQYF.

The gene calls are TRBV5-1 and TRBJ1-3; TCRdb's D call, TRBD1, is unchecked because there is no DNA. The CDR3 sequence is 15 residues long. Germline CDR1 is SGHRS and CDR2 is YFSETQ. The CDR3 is CASSLTGLSGNTIYF.

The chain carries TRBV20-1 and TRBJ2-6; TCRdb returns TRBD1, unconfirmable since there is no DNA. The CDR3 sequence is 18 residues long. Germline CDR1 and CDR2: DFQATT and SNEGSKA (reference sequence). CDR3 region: CSASSSRAFRSGANVLTF.

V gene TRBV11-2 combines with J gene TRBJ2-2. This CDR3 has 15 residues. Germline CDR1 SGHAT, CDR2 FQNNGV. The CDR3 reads CASSFYDSNTGELFF.

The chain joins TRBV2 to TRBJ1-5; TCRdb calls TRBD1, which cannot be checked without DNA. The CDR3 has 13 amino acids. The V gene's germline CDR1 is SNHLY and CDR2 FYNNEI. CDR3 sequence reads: CASKRGPNQPQHF.

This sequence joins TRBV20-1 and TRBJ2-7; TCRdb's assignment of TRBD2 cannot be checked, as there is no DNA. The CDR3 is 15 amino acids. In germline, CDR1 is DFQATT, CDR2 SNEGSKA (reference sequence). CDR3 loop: CSATNLPDYYYEQYF.

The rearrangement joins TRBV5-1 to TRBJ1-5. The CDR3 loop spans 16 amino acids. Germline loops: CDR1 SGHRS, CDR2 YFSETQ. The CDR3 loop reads CASSLWGGRRPEPQHF.

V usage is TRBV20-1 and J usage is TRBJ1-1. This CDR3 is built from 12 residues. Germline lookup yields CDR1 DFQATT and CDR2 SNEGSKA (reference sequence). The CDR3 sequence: CSARRPNTEAFF.

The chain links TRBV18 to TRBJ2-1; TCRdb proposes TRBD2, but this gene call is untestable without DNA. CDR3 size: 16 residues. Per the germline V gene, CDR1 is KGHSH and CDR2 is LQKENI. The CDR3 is CASSPNGRASHNEQFF.

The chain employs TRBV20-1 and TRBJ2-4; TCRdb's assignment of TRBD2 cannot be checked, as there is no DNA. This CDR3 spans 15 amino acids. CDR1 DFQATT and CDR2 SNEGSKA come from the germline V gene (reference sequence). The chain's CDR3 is CSARISGGVGNIQYF.

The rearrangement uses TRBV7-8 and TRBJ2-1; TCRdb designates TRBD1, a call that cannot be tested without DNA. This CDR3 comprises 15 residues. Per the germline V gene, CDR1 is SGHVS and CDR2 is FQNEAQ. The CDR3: CASSFRDPVYNEQFF.

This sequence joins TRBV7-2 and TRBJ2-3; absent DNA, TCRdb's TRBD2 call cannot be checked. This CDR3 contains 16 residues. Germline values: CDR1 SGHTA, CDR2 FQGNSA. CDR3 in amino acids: CASSLALAGPSDTQYF.

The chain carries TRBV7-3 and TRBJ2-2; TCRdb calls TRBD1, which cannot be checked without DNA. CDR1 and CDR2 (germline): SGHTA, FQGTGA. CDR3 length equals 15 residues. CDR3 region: CASSLSGTDTGELFF. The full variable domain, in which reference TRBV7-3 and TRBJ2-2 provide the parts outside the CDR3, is GAGVSQTPSNKVTEKGKYVELRCDPISGHTALYWYRQSLGQGPEFLIYFQGTGAADDSGLPNDRFFAVRPEGSVSTLKIQRTERGDSAVYLCASSLSGTDTGELFFGEGSRLTVL.